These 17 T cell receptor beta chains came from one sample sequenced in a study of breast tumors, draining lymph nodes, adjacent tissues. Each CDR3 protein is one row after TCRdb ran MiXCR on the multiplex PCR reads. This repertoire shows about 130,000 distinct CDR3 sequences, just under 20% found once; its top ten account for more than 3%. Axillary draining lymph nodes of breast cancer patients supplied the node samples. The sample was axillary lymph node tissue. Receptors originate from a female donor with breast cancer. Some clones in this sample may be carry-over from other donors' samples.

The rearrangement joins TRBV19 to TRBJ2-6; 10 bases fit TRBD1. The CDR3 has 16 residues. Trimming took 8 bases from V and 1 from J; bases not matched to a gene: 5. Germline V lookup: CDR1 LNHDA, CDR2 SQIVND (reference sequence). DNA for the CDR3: TGTGCCAGTGGGGACAGGGGTGGTTCTGGGGCCAACGTCCTGACTTTC. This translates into CASGDRGGSGANVLTF.

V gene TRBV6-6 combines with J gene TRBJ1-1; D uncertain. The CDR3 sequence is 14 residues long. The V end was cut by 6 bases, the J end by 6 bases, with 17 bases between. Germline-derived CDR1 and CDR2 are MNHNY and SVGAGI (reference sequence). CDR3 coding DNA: TGTGCCAGCAGGGGTATAGGGAGTAAGGCTGAAGCTTTCTTT. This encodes CASRGIGSKAEAFF.

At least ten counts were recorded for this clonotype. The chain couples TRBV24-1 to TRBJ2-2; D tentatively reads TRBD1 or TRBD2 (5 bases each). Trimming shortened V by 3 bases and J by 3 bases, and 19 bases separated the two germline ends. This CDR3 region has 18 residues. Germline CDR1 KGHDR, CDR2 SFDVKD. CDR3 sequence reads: CATSDPTWGEGDTGELFF. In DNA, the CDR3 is TGTGCCACCAGTGATCCAACATGGGGCGAGGGAGACACCGGGGAGCTGTTTTTT.

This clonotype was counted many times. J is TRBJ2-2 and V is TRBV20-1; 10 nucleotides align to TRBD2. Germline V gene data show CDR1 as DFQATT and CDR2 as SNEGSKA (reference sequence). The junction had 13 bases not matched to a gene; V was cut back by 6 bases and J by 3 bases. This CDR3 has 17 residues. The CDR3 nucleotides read TGCAGTGCCACCCCCGGGACTAGCGTCGTTGACACCGGGGAGCTGTTTTTT. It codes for CSATPGTSVVDTGELFF.

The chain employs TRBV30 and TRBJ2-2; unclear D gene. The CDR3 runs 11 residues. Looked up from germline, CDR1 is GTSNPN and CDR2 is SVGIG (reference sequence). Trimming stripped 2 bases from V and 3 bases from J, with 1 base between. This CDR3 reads CAWSHTGELFF. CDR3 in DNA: TGTGCCTGGAGTCACACCGGGGAGCTGTTTTTT.

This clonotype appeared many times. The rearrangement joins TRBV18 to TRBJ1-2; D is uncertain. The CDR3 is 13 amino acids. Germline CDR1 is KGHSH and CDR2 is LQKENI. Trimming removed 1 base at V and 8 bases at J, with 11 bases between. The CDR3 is CASSPQGNEGYTF. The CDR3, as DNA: TGTGCCAGCTCACCACAGGGTAATGAAGGCTACACCTTC.

The CDR3: CASSSLDGRSTDTQYF. In DNA, the CDR3 is TGCGCCAGCAGCTCCCTGGATGGGCGGAGCACAGATACGCAGTATTTT. The J gene is TRBJ2-3, the V gene TRBV5-1; D is undetermined. The V end lost 3 bases, the J end lost 0 bases, and 14 bases lay between the germline ends. The CDR3 has 16 amino acids. Germline CDR1 reads SGHRS; CDR2 reads YFSETQ.

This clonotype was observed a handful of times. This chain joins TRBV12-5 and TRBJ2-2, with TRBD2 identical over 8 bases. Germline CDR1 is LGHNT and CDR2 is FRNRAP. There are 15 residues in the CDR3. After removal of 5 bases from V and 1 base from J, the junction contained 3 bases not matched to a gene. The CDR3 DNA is TGTGCTAGTGGTGCCGGGACTAGGAACACCGGGGAGCTGTTTTTT. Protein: CASGAGTRNTGELFF. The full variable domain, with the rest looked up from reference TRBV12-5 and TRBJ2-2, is DARVTQTPRHKVTEMGQEVTMRCQPILGHNTVFWYRQTMMQGLELLAYFRNRAPLDDSGMPKDRFSAEMPDATLATLKIQPSEPRDSAVYFCASGAGTRNTGELFFGEGSRLTVL.

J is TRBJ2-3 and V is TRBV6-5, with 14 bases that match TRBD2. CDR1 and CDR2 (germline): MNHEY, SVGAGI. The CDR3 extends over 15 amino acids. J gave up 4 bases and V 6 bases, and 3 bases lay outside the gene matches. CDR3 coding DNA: TGTGCCAGCAGAAGACTAGCGGGAGGGCCAGATACGCAGTATTTT. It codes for CASRRLAGGPDTQYF.

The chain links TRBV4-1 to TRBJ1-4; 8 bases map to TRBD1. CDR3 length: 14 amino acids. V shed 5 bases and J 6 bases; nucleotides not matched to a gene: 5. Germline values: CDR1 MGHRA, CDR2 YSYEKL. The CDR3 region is CASSVTGGDEKLFF. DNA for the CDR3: TGCGCCAGCAGCGTTACAGGGGGTGATGAAAAACTGTTTTTT.

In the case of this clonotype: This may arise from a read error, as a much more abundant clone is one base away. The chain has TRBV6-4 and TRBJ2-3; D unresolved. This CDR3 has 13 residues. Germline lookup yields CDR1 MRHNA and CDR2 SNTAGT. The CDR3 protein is CASSEYDTDTQCF. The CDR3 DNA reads TGTGCCAGCAGTGAATATGACACAGATACGCAGTGTTTT.

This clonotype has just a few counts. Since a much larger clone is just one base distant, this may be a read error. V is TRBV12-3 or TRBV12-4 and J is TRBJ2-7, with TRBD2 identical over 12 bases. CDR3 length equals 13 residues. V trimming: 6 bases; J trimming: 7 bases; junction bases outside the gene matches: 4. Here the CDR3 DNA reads TGTGCCAGCAGGACTAGCGGGGGAAGGGAGCAGTACTTC. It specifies CASRTSGGREQYF.

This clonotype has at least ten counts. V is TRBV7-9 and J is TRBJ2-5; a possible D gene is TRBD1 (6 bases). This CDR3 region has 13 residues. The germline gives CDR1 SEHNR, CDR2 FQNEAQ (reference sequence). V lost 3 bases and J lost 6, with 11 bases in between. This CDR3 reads CASSLQGRQTQYF. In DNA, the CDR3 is TGTGCCAGCAGCTTGCAGGGGAGACAGACCCAGTACTTC.

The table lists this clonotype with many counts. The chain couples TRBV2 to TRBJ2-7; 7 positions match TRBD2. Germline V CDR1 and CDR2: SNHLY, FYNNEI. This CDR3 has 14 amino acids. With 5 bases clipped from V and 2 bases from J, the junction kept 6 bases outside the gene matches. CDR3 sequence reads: CASSLRLAAYEQYF. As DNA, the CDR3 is TGTGCCAGCAGTTTGCGACTAGCAGCCTACGAGCAGTACTTC.

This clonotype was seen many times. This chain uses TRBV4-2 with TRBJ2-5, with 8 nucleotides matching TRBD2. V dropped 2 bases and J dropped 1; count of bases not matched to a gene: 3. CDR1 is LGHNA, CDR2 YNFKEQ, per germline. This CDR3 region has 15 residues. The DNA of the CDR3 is TGTGCCAGCAGCCAAACTAGCGGTTTCCAAGAGACCCAGTACTTC. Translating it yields CASSQTSGFQETQYF.

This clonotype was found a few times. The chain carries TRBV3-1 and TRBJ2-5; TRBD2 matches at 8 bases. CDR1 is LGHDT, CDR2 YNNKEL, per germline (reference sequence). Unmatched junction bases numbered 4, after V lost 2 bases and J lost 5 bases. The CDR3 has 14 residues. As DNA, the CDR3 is TGTGCCAGCAGCCAAACGGGGGGGCGGGAGACCCAGTACTTC. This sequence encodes CASSQTGGRETQYF.

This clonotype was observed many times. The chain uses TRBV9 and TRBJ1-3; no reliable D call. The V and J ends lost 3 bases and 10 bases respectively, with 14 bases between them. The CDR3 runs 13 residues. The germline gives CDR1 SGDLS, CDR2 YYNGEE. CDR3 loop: CASSADVGSTIYF. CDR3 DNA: TGTGCCAGCAGCGCAGATGTTGGGTCAACCATATATTTT.